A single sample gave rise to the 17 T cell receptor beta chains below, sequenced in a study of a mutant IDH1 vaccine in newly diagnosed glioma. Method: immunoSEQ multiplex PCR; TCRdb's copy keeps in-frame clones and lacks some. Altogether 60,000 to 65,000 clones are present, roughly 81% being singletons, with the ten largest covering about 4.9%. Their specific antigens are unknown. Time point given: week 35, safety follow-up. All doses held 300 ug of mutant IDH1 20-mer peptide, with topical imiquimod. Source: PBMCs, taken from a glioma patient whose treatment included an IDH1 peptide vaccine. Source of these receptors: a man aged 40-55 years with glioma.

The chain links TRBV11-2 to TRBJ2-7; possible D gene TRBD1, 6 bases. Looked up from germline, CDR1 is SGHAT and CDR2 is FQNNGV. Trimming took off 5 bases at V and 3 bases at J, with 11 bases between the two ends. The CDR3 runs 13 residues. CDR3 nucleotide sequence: TGTGCCAGCAGCCCCCCGGACAGCTACGAGCAGTACTTC. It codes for CASSPPDSYEQYF.

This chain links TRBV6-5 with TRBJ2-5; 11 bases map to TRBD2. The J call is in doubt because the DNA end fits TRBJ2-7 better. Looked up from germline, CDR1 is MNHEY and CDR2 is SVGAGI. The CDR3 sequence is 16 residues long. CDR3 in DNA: TGTGCCAGCAGTTATCTAGCGGGAGGTCCTAACTACGAGCAGTACTTC. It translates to CASSYLAGGPNYEQYF.

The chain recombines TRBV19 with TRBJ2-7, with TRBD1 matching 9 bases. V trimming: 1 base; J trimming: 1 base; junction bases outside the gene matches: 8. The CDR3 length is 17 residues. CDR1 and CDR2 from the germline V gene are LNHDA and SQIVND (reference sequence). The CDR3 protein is CASSIVAQGAYSYEQYF. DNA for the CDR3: TGTGCCAGTAGTATAGTGGCACAGGGGGCGTATTCCTACGAGCAGTACTTC.

The CDR3 sequence is CASSREWYGYTF. The CDR3 DNA reads as TGTGCCAGCAGCCGAGAATGGTATGGCTACACCTTC. The rearrangement joins TRBV14 to TRBJ1-2; D is unclear. CDR1 is SGHDN, CDR2 FVKESK, per germline. The CDR3 is 12 amino acids. V was pared by 4 bases and J by 5 bases, with 8 bases between.

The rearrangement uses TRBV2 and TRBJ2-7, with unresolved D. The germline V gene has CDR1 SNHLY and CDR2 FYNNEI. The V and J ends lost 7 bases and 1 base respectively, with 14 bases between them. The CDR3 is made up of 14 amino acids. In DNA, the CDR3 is TGTGCCAGCACCGAAAGGTCGAATTCCTACGAGCAGTACTTC. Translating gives CASTERSNSYEQYF.

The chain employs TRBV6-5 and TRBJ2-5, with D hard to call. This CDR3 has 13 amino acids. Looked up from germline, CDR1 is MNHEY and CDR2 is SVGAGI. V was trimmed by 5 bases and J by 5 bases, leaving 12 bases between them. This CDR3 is CASSPSRAETQYF. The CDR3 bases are TGTGCCAGCAGTCCCTCCCGGGCGGAGACCCAGTACTTC.

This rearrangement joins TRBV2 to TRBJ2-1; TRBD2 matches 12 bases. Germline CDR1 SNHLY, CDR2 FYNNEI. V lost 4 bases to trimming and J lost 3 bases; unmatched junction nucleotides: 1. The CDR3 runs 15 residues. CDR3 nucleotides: TGTGCCAGCAGTGCGGGACTAGCGGGCTACAATGAGCAGTTCTTC. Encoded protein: CASSAGLAGYNEQFF.

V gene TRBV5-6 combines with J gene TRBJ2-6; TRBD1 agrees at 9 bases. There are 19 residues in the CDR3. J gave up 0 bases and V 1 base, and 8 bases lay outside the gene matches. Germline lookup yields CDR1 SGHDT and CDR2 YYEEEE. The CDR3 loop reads CASSLTGGGPFSGANVLTF. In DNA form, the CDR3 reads TGTGCCAGCAGCTTGACAGGGGGCGGCCCCTTCTCTGGGGCCAACGTCCTGACTTTC. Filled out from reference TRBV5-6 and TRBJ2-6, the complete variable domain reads DAGVTQSPTHLIKTRGQQVTLRCSPKSGHDTVSWYQQALGQGPQFIFQYYEEEERQRGNFPDRFSGHQFPNYSSELNVNALLLGDSALYLCASSLTGGGPFSGANVLTFGAGSRLTVL.

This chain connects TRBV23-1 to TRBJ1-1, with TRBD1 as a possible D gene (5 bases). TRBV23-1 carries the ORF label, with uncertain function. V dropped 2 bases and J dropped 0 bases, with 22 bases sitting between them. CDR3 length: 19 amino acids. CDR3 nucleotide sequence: TGCGCCAGCAGTCAACCCGAGGCTCCCGGGACGTCTTTGAACACTGAAGCTTTCTTT. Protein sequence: CASSQPEAPGTSLNTEAFF.

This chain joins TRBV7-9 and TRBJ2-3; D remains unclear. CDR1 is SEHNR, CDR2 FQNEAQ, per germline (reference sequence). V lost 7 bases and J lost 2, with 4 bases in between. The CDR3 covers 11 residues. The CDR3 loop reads CASIFTDTQYF. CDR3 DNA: TGTGCCAGCATCTTCACAGATACGCAGTATTTT.

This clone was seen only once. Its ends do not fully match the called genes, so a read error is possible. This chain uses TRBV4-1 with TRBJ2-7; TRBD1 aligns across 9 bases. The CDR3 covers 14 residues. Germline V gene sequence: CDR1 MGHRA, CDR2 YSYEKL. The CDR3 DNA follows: TGCGCCAGCAGCCAAACAGGGGGCCCCAGCGAGCAGTGCTTC. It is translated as CASSQTGGPSEQCF.

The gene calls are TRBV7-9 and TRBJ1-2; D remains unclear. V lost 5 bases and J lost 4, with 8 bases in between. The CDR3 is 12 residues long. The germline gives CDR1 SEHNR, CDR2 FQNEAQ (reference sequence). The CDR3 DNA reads TGTGCCAGCAGCCCCCCCCTCTATGGCTACACCTTC. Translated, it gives CASSPPLYGYTF.

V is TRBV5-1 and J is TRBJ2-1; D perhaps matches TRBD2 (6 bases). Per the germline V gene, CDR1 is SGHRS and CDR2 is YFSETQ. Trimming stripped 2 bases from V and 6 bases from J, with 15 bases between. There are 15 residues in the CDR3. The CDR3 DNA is TGCGCCAGCAGCTTATCGACCCCGGGGGTCAATGAGCAGTTCTTC. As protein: CASSLSTPGVNEQFF.

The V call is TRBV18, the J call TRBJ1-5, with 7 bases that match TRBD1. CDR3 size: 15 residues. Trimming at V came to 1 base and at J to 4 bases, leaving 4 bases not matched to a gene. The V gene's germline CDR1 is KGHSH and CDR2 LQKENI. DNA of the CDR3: TGTGCCAGCTCACCACGGCAGGGGGGAAATCAGCCCCAGCATTTT. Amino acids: CASSPRQGGNQPQHF.

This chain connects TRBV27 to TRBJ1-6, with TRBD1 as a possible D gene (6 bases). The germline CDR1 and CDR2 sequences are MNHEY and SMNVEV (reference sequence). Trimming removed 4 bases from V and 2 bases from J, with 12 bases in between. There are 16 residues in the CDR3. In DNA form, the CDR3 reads TGTGCCAGCAGTTCTCACAGGGCACCCTATAATTCACCCCTCCACTTT. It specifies CASSSHRAPYNSPLHF.

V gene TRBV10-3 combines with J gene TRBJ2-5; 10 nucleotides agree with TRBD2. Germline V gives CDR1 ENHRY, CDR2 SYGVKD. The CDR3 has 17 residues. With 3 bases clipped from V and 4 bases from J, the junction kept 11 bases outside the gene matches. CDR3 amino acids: CAISETPAGGPGETQYF. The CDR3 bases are TGTGCCATCAGTGAAACGCCAGCGGGGGGGCCGGGAGAGACCCAGTACTTC.

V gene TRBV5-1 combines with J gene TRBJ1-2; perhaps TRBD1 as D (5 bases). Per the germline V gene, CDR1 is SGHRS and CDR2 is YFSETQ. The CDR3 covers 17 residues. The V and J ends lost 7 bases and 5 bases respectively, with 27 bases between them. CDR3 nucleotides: TGCGCCAGCCACACGGGGGACCTAATACTAACTGGGTATGGCTACACCTTC. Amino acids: CASHTGDLILTGYGYTF.